A single sample gave rise to the 27 T cell receptor beta chains below, sequenced in a study of CD8 T cells in ankylosing spondylitis. TCRdb fed the 5' RACE reads into MiXCR, producing one record per CDR3 protein. The sample records 800,000 to 900,000 distinct CDR3 sequences, 12% being singletons. Notes on the study in general: Blood from ankylosing spondylitis patients appeared to carry a characteristic eight-variant TCR beta motif.

Antigen specificity for these receptors is unknown. Sequencing was done on a sample of blood, either unsorted or a sorted T cell fraction (not recorded which). These receptors all stem from a male donor with ankylosing spondylitis.

This clonotype was observed a few times. The rearrangement uses TRBV5-1 and TRBJ1-1; D possibly corresponds to TRBD1 (6 bases). Germline CDR1 and CDR2: SGHRS and YFSETQ. V was trimmed by 4 bases and J by 1 base, leaving 11 bases between them. The CDR3 covers 14 residues. In DNA form, the CDR3 reads TGCGCCAGCAGCGAACAGGGTGGGAACACTGAAGCTTTCTTT. Amino acid sequence: CASSEQGGNTEAFF. Looking up the rest from reference TRBV5-1 and TRBJ1-1 gives the full variable domain: KAGVTQTPRYLIKTRGQQVTLSCSPISGHRSVSWYQQTPGQGLQFLFEYFSETQRNKGNFPGRFSGRQFSNSRSEMNVSTLELGDSALYLCASSEQGGNTEAFFGQGTRLTVV.

This chain links TRBV20-1 with TRBJ2-1, with 13 nucleotides matching TRBD2. V dropped 3 bases and J dropped 6; count of bases not matched to a gene: 5. CDR3 length: 15 residues. Germline lookup yields CDR1 DFQATT and CDR2 SNEGSKA (reference sequence). This CDR3 reads CSARSRTSGSNEQFF. CDR3 nucleotide sequence: TGCAGTGCTAGGTCAAGGACTAGCGGGAGCAATGAGCAGTTCTTC.

This clonotype has more than one count but fewer than ten. This chain uses TRBV6-5 with TRBJ1-2; possible D gene TRBD1, 5 bases. CDR1 and CDR2 from the germline V gene are MNHEY and SVGAGI. The CDR3 totals 17 residues. V was trimmed by 0 bases and J by 3 bases, leaving 17 bases between them. CDR3 DNA sequence: TGTGCCAGCAGTTACTCGATCCAGGGAGTGTTGGACTATGGCTACACCTTC. It codes for CASSYSIQGVLDYGYTF.

This clonotype occurred a few times. CDR3 protein: CSAEGDAYNEQFF. The DNA of the CDR3 is TGCAGTGCCGAGGGGGACGCGTACAATGAGCAGTTCTTC. J is TRBJ2-1 and V is TRBV20-1, with D possibly matching TRBD1 (6 bases). The germline V and J ends were trimmed by 6 bases and 4 bases, with 13 bases remaining between them. This CDR3 is built from 13 residues. Looked up from germline, CDR1 is DFQATT and CDR2 is SNEGSKA (reference sequence).

At least ten counts were recorded for this clonotype. This chain links TRBV29-1 with TRBJ2-5; D not resolved. The CDR3 has 13 amino acids. Trimming stripped 7 bases from V and 0 bases from J, with 12 bases between. Germline-derived CDR1 and CDR2 are SQVTM and ANQGSEA. As DNA, the CDR3 is TGCAGCGCTATGTCGACCTACCAAGAGACCCAGTACTTC. The encoded protein is CSAMSTYQETQYF.

This clonotype has only a few counts. The chain links TRBV3-1 to TRBJ1-2; 10 nucleotides match TRBD1. V lost 4 bases, J lost 4 bases, and 9 bases stayed unmatched. Germline-derived CDR1 and CDR2 are LGHDT and YNNKEL (reference sequence). The CDR3 is made up of 16 amino acids. As DNA, the CDR3 is TGTGCCAGCAGCCTAACCGGGACAGGGGCCCGCTATGGCTACACCTTC. Translating gives CASSLTGTGARYGYTF.

V gene TRBV11-3 combines with J gene TRBJ1-6, with 7 bases aligning to TRBD1. J was trimmed by 8 bases and V by 3 bases; bases with no gene match: 1. Germline CDR1 and CDR2: SGHNT and YENEEA. CDR3 length: 13 amino acids. CDR3 DNA: TGTGCCAGCAGCTTCCAGGGGGATTCACCCCTCCACTTT. Translating gives CASSFQGDSPLHF.

V is TRBV4-2 and J is TRBJ1-1; no firm D call. CDR1 is LGHNA, CDR2 YNFKEQ, per germline. The V gene lost 3 bases and the J gene lost 5 bases, with 13 bases spanning the gap. This CDR3 is built from 14 residues. CDR3 DNA sequence: TGTGCCAGCAGCCATCCTCGAAGGGCGACTGAAGCTTTCTTT. Translation: CASSHPRRATEAFF.

This clonotype appeared a few times. The genes are TRBV4-3 and TRBJ2-2; 7 nucleotides agree with TRBD1. The ends lost 4 bases at V and 5 bases at J; junction bases unmatched: 7. The V gene's germline CDR1 is LGHNA and CDR2 YSLEER. The CDR3 spans 15 residues. The CDR3 is CASSPQPQGTGELFF. The CDR3 DNA reads as TGCGCCAGCAGCCCCCAACCACAGGGGACCGGGGAGCTGTTTTTT.

There are a few counts of this clonotype. The CDR3 region is CASRIERNSPLHF. The CDR3 nucleotides read TGTGCCAGCAGGATAGAAAGGAATTCACCCCTCCACTTT. The chain is built from TRBV28 and TRBJ1-6; the D is unclear. CDR3 length equals 13 residues. Per germline, CDR1 MDHEN and CDR2 SYDVKM. The V end lost 6 bases, the J end lost 7 bases, and 10 bases lay between the germline ends.

The chain recombines TRBV10-1 with TRBJ2-5; tentative D call: TRBD1 (5 bases). V was cut by 4 bases and J by 7 bases, with 10 bases left in between. CDR1 and CDR2 from the germline V gene are WNHNN and SYGVQD (reference sequence). The CDR3 has 12 residues. The CDR3 loop reads CASSGGYGTQYF. In DNA, the CDR3 is TGCGCCAGCAGTGGGGGCTACGGGACCCAGTACTTC.

This clonotype showed up many times. The rearrangement uses TRBV19 and TRBJ1-4; D may be TRBD1 (5 bases). There are 13 residues in the CDR3. CDR1 LNHDA and CDR2 SQIVND come from the germline V gene (reference sequence). V dropped 5 bases and J dropped 2 bases, with 6 bases sitting between them. CDR3 coding DNA: TGTGCCAGTAGTTACAGGACTAATGAAAAACTGTTTTTT. Its protein is CASSYRTNEKLFF. Drawing the rest from reference TRBV19 and TRBJ1-4, the complete variable domain is DGGITQSPKYLFRKEGQNVTLSCEQNLNHDAMYWYRQDPGQGLRLIYYSQIVNDFQKGDIAEGYSVSREKKESFPLTVTSAQKNPTAFYLCASSYRTNEKLFFGSGTQLSVL.

The chain combines TRBV11-2 with TRBJ2-2; 7 bases agree with TRBD1. Germline loops: CDR1 SGHAT, CDR2 FQNNGV. CDR3 length: 17 amino acids. The junction had 11 bases not matched to a gene; V was cut back by 1 base and J by 6 bases. Here the CDR3 reads CASSLGRQGNGAGELFF. CDR3 bases: TGTGCCAGCAGCTTAGGGAGACAGGGTAACGGAGCCGGGGAGCTGTTTTTT. The complete variable domain, with remaining parts taken from reference TRBV11-2 and TRBJ2-2, reads EAGVAQSPRYKIIEKRQSVAFWCNPISGHATLYWYQQILGQGPKLLIQFQNNGVVDDSQLPKDRFSAERLKGVDSTLKIQPAKLEDSAVYLCASSLGRQGNGAGELFFGEGSRLTVL.

This clonotype has only a few counts. CDR3 sequence reads: CASSLYGGREKNTEAFF. The CDR3 DNA is TGTGCCAGCAGTTTATACGGGGGGCGTGAGAAGAACACTGAAGCTTTCTTT. The rearrangement joins TRBV27 to TRBJ1-1, with a possible D match to TRBD1 (6 bases). V lost 1 base and J lost 1, with 16 bases in between. CDR1 is MNHEY and CDR2 is SMNVEV in the germline V gene (reference sequence). The CDR3 consists of 17 residues.

About this clonotype: The junction departs from germline at one end; a sequencing error may be responsible. CDR3 DNA sequence: TGTGCCAGCGGTGAATTCGGGGGGCGGGAGACCCAGTACTTC. Its translation: CASGEFGGRETQYF. The rearrangement links TRBV6-1 to TRBJ2-5; TRBD2 might be the D (7 bases). This CDR3 spans 14 amino acids. The germline V gene has CDR1 MNHNS and CDR2 SASEGT.

The sample holds many counts of this clonotype. V usage is TRBV5-1 and J usage is TRBJ2-3; D unclear. The V and J ends lost 2 bases and 2 bases respectively, with 9 bases between them. CDR1 is SGHRS, CDR2 YFSETQ, per germline. The CDR3 length is 14 residues. CDR3 amino acids: CASSFDSTTDTQYF. CDR3 nucleotide sequence: TGCGCCAGCAGCTTCGACTCTACCACAGATACGCAGTATTTT.

This clonotype showed up just a few times. The V call is TRBV11-2, the J call TRBJ1-3; D is unresolved. V shed 4 bases and J shed 3 bases, with 4 bases lying between them. CDR1 SGHAT and CDR2 FQNNGV come from the germline V gene. The CDR3 is 12 amino acids. The DNA of the CDR3 is TGTGCCAGCAGCTGGGATGGAAACACCATATATTTT. It translates to CASSWDGNTIYF.

This chain connects TRBV20-1 to TRBJ2-7; tentatively, D is TRBD1 (5 bases). V lost 8 bases, J lost 5 bases, and 10 bases lay in between. The CDR3 has 10 residues. Germline loops: CDR1 DFQATT, CDR2 SNEGSKA (reference sequence). In DNA form, the CDR3 reads TGCAGTCCCCTCAGGGACGAGCAGTACTTC. Residues: CSPLRDEQYF.

This chain's CDR3 is CASPTIGQDYEQYF. CDR3 in DNA: TGTGCCAGCCCAACTATTGGACAGGACTACGAGCAGTACTTC. The chain couples TRBV18 to TRBJ2-7; 7 nucleotides align to TRBD1. V lost 8 bases, J lost 3 bases, and 10 bases stayed unmatched. The germline V gene has CDR1 KGHSH and CDR2 LQKENI. This CDR3 is 14 amino acids long.

This rearrangement joins TRBV28 to TRBJ2-7, with a tentative D call TRBD2 (5 bases). V lost 7 bases and J lost 0, with 16 bases in between. The germline V gene encodes CDR1 MDHEN and CDR2 SYDVKM. The CDR3 contains 15 residues. CDR3 coding DNA: TGTGCCAGCACGTTGTTCCCCCGGGGCTCCTACGAGCAGTACTTC. Protein product: CASTLFPRGSYEQYF.

The chain combines TRBV7-9 with TRBJ2-7; D unclear. Per the germline V gene, CDR1 is SEHNR and CDR2 is FQNEAQ (reference sequence). CDR3 length: 14 residues. Trimming took 3 bases from V and 2 from J, leaving 11 bases between them. The CDR3 spells CASSFGSATYEQYF. DNA of the CDR3: TGTGCCAGCAGCTTCGGCAGTGCGACCTACGAGCAGTACTTC.

This clonotype was detected a few times. The gene calls are TRBV20-1 and TRBJ2-1; TRBD2 agrees at 11 bases. The J segment lost 4 bases and the V segment lost 6 bases, leaving 5 bases of the junction unmatched. The CDR3 sequence is 14 residues long. Germline CDR1 is DFQATT and CDR2 is SNEGSKA (reference sequence). The CDR3 bases are TGCAGTGCGCACGTAGCGGGAGGGTACAATGAGCAGTTCTTC. Residues: CSAHVAGGYNEQFF.

This clonotype was recorded many times. The rearrangement uses TRBV25-1 and TRBJ2-5; D may be TRBD2 (5 bases). V gave up 4 bases and J gave up 0 bases, with 12 bases separating them. This CDR3 region has 15 residues. The germline CDR1 and CDR2 sequences are MGHDK and SYGVNS. The CDR3 region has the DNA TGTGCCAGCAGTGCCAGCGGTCTGTACCAAGAGACCCAGTACTTC. Amino acid sequence: CASSASGLYQETQYF. Full variable domain (missing parts from reference TRBV25-1 and TRBJ2-5): EADIYQTPRYLVIGTGKKITLECSQTMGHDKMYWYQQDPGMELHLIHYSYGVNSTEKGDLSSESTVSRIRTEHFPLTLESARPSHTSQYLCASSASGLYQETQYFGPGTRLLVL.

This chain links TRBV9 with TRBJ2-1; 7 positions agree with TRBD1. V was pared by 1 base and J by 3 bases, with 7 bases of the junction left unmatched. Germline loops: CDR1 SGDLS, CDR2 YYNGEE. CDR3 length: 16 amino acids. The CDR3 sequence is CASSVLRGQNYNEQFF. The DNA of the CDR3 is TGTGCCAGCAGCGTACTAAGGGGGCAGAACTACAATGAGCAGTTCTTC.

This clonotype was counted a few times. J is TRBJ1-5 and V is TRBV7-2; 8 bases are shared with TRBD1. Germline trimming cut 2 bases from V and 6 bases from J; bases unmatched to any gene: 9. The length of the CDR3 is 16 residues. CDR1 is SGHTA, CDR2 FQGNSA, per germline. CDR3 sequence reads: CASSLSATGAAQPQHF. CDR3 coding DNA: TGTGCCAGCAGCTTATCCGCGACAGGGGCGGCTCAGCCCCAGCATTTT.

Only a few counts were recorded for this clonotype. The rearrangement joins TRBV20-1 to TRBJ2-7; 9 bases align to TRBD2. The CDR3 covers 13 residues. With V trimmed by 1 base and J by 3 bases, 1 base remained unmatched. Germline V gene sequence: CDR1 DFQATT, CDR2 SNEGSKA (reference sequence). The DNA for the CDR3 is TGCAGTGCTAGAGTAGCGGGAGTCTACGAGCAGTACTTC. Protein: CSARVAGVYEQYF.

The chain has TRBV2 and TRBJ1-2; D is undetermined. This CDR3 spans 12 amino acids. V was pared by 2 bases and J by 4 bases, with 5 bases between. Germline CDR1 SNHLY, CDR2 FYNNEI. The CDR3 spells CASSEPFYGYTF. The DNA of the CDR3 is TGTGCCAGCAGTGAACCGTTCTATGGCTACACCTTC.